This TCR beta chain was captured in a study of T cell repertoires in cytomegalovirus infection. The CDR3 covers 16 residues. Germline assignment: CDR1 DFQATT and CDR2 SNEGSKA (reference sequence). Trimming left V 1 base short and J 0 bases short, with 13 bases between. The study's findings and limits: The ex vivo response was dominated by HLA-C-restricted CMV-specific TCR beta clonotypes.

Turning to this clonotype: What it recognizes is unknown.

TCRdb analysed the reads with MiXCR anew, one entry per CDR3 protein. In the table there are 200,000 to 300,000 distinct CDR3 sequences, 9% to 15% of which are singletons. The gene calls are TRBV20-1 and TRBJ2-4, with D hard to call. This sequence was found in a human donor in good health (CMV status not recorded). Some clones in this sample may be carry-over from other donors' samples. Sequenced: PBMCs. CDR3 coding DNA: TGCAGTGCTAGAGTCGAGGACCCTATAGCCAAAAACATTCAGTACTTC. Translating it yields CSARVEDPIAKNIQYF.